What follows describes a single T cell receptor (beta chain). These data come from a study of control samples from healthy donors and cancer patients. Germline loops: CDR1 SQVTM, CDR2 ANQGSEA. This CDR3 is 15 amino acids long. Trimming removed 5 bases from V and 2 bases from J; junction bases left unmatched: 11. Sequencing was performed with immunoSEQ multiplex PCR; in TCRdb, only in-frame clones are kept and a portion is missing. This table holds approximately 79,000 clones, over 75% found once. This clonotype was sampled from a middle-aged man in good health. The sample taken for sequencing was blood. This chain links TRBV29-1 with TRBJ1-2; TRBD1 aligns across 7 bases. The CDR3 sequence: CSVRGGSKVNYGYTF. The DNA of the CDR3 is TGCAGCGTTCGAGGGGGCAGCAAGGTCAACTATGGCTACACCTTC.